This TCR beta chain originates from a study of T cell clonotyping in hematopoietic cell transplantation. On the study more broadly: Recipient samples before transplant were obtained post-cytoreduction. Overall study results and limits: After transplant, recipient diversity fell while pathologically expanded clonotypes grew through day 180. At the given depth, recipient repertoires were over 95% de novo clonotypes. No sorting was done, leaving CD4 and CD8 contributions mixed.

Note on this clone: Its specificity is not known.

The ends were cut back, 4 bases at V and 5 bases at J, with 14 bases in the middle. The V gene's germline CDR1 is MGHDK and CDR2 SYGVNS. CDR3 size: 14 residues. Stated time point: recipient sample about 28 days before transplant, after cytoreduction. Produced via immunoSEQ multiplex PCR; TCRdb's table is partial and in-frame only. Among about 18,000 clones listed, approximately 85% were seen once. The receptor was isolated from a man aged 45-65 years with acute myeloid leukemia. Some clones in this sample may be carry-over from other donors' samples. The sequenced sample was peripheral blood mononuclear cells, obtained before stem cell transplant. The chain combines TRBV25-1 with TRBJ2-5, with TRBD1 as a possible D gene (6 bases). CDR3 residues: CASSGYRDLETQYF. The DNA for the CDR3 is TGTGCCAGCAGTGGTTACAGGGATTTGGAGACCCAGTACTTC.